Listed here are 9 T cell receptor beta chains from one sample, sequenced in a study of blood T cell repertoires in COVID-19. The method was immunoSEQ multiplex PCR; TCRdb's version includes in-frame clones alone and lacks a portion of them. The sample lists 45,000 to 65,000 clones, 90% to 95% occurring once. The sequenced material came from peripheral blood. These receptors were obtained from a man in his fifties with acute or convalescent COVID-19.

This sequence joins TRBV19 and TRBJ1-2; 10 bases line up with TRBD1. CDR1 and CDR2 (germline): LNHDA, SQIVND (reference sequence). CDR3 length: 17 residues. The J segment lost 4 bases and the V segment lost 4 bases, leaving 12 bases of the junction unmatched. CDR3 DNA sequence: TGTGCCAGTAGTAAAGCCGGGACAGGGGCTTCAATCTATGGCTACACCTTC. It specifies CASSKAGTGASIYGYTF.

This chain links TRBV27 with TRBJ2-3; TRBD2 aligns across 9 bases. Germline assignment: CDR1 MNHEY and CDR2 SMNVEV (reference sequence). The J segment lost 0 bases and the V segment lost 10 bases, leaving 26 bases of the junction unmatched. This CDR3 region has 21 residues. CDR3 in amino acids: CATTRVRSGRPPGSSTDTQYF. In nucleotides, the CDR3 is TGTGCCACCACACGGGTCAGGAGCGGGAGGCCCCCAGGGTCTAGCACAGATACGCAGTATTTT.

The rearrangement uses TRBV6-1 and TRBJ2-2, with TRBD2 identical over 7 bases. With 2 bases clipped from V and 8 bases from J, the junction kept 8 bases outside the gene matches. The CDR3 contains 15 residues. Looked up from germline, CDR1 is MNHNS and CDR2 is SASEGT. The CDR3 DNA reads TGTGCCAGCAGTGAAACCCGCGGGAGTCTAGGGGAGCTGTTTTTT. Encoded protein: CASSETRGSLGELFF.

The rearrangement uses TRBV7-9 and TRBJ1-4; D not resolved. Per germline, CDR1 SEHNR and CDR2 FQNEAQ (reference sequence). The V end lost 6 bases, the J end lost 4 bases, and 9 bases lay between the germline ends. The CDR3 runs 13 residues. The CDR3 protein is CASRSDINEKLFF. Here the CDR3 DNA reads TGTGCCAGCAGATCCGACATTAATGAAAAACTGTTTTTT.

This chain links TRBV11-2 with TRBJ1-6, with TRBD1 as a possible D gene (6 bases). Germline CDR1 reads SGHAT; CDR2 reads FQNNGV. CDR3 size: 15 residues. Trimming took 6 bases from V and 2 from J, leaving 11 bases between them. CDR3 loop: CASSGAGAYNSPLHF. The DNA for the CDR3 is TGTGCCAGCAGTGGGGCAGGGGCCTATAATTCACCCCTCCACTTT.

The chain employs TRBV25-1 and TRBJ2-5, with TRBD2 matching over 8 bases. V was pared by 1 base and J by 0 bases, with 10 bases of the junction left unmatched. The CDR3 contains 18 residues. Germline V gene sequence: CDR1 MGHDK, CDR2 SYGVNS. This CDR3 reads CASSELGLAGPYQETQYF. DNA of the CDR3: TGTGCCAGCAGTGAATTAGGGCTAGCGGGCCCGTACCAAGAGACCCAGTACTTC. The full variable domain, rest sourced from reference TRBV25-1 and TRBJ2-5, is EADIYQTPRYLVIGTGKKITLECSQTMGHDKMYWYQQDPGMELHLIHYSYGVNSTEKGDLSSESTVSRIRTEHFPLTLESARPSHTSQYLCASSELGLAGPYQETQYFGPGTRLLVL.

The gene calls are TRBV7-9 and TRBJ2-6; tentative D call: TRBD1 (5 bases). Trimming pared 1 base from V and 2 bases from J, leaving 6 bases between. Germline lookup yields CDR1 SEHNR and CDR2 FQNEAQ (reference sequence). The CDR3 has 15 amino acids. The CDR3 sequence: CASSLVGAGANVLTF. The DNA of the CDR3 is TGTGCCAGCAGCTTAGTAGGGGCTGGGGCCAACGTCCTGACTTTC.

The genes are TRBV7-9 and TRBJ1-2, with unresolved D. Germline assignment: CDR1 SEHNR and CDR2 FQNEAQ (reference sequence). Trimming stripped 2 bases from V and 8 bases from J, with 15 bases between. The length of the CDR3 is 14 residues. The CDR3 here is CASSLTTSLQGYTF. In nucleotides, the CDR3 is TGTGCCAGCAGCTTAACTACTTCCCTCCAGGGCTACACCTTC. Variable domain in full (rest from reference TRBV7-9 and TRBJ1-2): DTGVSQNPRHKITKRGQNVTFRCDPISEHNRLYWYRQTLGQGPEFLTYFQNEAQLEKSRLLSDRFSAERPKGSFSTLEIQRTEQGDSAMYLCASSLTTSLQGYTFGSGTRLTVV.

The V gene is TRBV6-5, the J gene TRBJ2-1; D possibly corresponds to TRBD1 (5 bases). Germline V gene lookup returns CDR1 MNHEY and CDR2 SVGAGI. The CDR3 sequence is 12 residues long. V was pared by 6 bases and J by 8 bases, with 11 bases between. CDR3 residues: CASRDLGDEQFF. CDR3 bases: TGTGCCAGCAGAGATCTAGGGGATGAGCAGTTCTTC.